The rows below give T cell receptor beta chains drawn from one sample of a study of blood T cell repertoires in COVID-19. Only in-frame clones appear in the TCRdb table, and some are missing; sequencing was by immunoSEQ multiplex PCR. The sample records about 260,000 clones, approximately 91% being singletons. Sequenced input: peripheral blood. Source of these receptors: a human donor in a cohort sampled during active COVID-19. The CDR3 runs from the conserved cysteine through the conserved F or W. D genes are given only for firm matches. Where a row states a size, it is once, few, many or the class of an expanded clone; other rows omit it.

abundance	d_gene	v_gene	j_gene	CDR3nt	CDR3aa
.	.	TRBV5-6	TRBJ1-1	TGTGCCAGCAGCTTGTTCCCGGGTGGCACTGAAGCTTTCTTT	CASSLFPGGTEAFF
.	TRBD1	TRBV6-4	TRBJ2-1	TGTGCCAGCAGTGACCCGGGACAGGGGCTCAATGAGCAGTTCTTC	CASSDPGQGLNEQFF
.	TRBD2	TRBV15	TRBJ2-5	TGTGCCACCAGCAGAGCCGCGGGAGAGGTAGGAGAGACCCAGTACTTC	CATSRAAGEVGETQYF
once	TRBD1	TRBV5-8	TRBJ1-2	TGTGCCAGCAGCCATCCGGGACAGTTTAACTATGGCTACACCTTC	CASSHPGQFNYGYTF
.	.	TRBV24-1	TRBJ1-5	TGTGCCACCAGTGCGGGGGGAAGCAATCAGCCCCAGCATTTT	CATSAGGSNQPQHF
.	TRBD1	TRBV27	TRBJ1-5	TGTGCCAGCAGTTTGGGACAGGGGAACCATCAGCCCCAGCATTTT	CASSLGQGNHQPQHF
.	.	TRBV6-2/TRBV6-3	TRBJ1-2	TGTGCCAGCAGTTACGTCACAGGCGAACCCCCACCCTATGGCTACACCTTC	CASSYVTGEPPPYGYTF
.	.	TRBV5-4	TRBJ2-7	TGTGCCAGCAGCGCCGGGAGACCCCCTGCCTACGAGCAGTACTTC	CASSAGRPPAYEQYF
.	.	TRBV9	TRBJ1-6	TGTGCCAGCAGCGGGGGGCCAACAAGCAAGACATATAATTCACCCCTCCACTTT	CASSGGPTSKTYNSPLHF
.	.	TRBV9	TRBJ2-7	TGTGCCAGCAGCCCCTGGGGGGGCCTTCGAGAGGAGCAGTACTTC	CASSPWGGLREEQYF
.	TRBD2	TRBV5-1	TRBJ2-7	TGCGCCAGCAGCTTGGGACTAGCGGGAGTCTCCTACGAGCAGTACTTC	CASSLGLAGVSYEQYF
.	TRBD2	TRBV6-2/TRBV6-3	TRBJ2-1	TGTGCCAGCAGTTACATCGGACTAGCGGGAGAGGGTGAGCAGTTCTTC	CASSYIGLAGEGEQFF
.	.	TRBV23-1	TRBJ1-4	TGCGCCAGCAGTCAATATTCCGAGAGAAGGGGGAATGAAAAACTGTTTTTT	CASSQYSERRGNEKLFF
.	.	TRBV27	TRBJ1-1	TGTGCCAGCACCGGTCGGGGCACTGAAGCTTTCTTT	CASTGRGTEAFF
.	TRBD2	TRBV20-1	TRBJ2-1	TGCAGTGCTAGTACTAGCGGGAGGGCCACTGAGCAGTTCTTC	CSASTSGRATEQFF
once	TRBD1	TRBV6-6	TRBJ1-5	TGTGCCAGCAGTTCAGGGACAGGGGGAAACCAGCCCCAGCATTTT	CASSSGTGGNQPQHF
.	.	TRBV6-2/TRBV6-3	TRBJ1-5	TGTGCCAGCAGTTACTCGGGGGGGCGAGGATATCAGCCCCAGCATTTT	CASSYSGGRGYQPQHF
.	.	TRBV5-1	TRBJ1-2	TGCGCCAGCAGCTTGGATCGGACAGTCTATGGCTACACCTTC	CASSLDRTVYGYTF
.	TRBD1	TRBV7-9	TRBJ1-4	TGTGCCAGCAGCTACGAGGGGGCGCGCGAAAAACTGTTTTTT	CASSYEGAREKLFF
.	.	TRBV29-1	TRBJ1-2	TGCAGCGTTGAAAGGACTCTTTATGGCTACACCTTC	CSVERTLYGYTF
.	.	TRBV9	TRBJ1-1	TGTGCCAGCAGCCAGGTGGGGGGAGAAAAAGCTTTCTTT	CASSQVGGEKAFF
.	TRBD1	TRBV28	TRBJ1-5	TGTGCCAGCAGGGCTAGGACAGGGTTCTTCAATCAGCCCCAGCATTTT	CASRARTGFFNQPQHF
.	TRBD1	TRBV15	TRBJ2-5	TGTGCCACCAGCGCCGGGACAGGGCTGGAGACCCAGTACTTC	CATSAGTGLETQYF
once	TRBD1	TRBV10-1	TRBJ1-4	TGCGCCATTTCGACAGGGACTAATGAAAAACTGTTTTTT	CAISTGTNEKLFF
.	.	TRBV6-6	TRBJ1-2	TGTGCCAGCAGTTACGAGACAGGTTATGGCTACACCTTC	CASSYETGYGYTF
.	.	TRBV10-3	TRBJ1-2	TGTGCCATCAGTGAGTCAACCGTGATTAGTGGAGTCTATGGCTACACCTTC	CAISESTVISGVYGYTF